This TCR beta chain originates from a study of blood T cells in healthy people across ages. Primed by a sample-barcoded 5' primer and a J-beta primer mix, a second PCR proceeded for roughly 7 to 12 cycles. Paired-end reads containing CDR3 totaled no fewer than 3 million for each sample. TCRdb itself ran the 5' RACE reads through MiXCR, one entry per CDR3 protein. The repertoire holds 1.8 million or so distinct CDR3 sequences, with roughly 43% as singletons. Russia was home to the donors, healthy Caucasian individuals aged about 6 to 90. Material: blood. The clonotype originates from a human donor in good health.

CDR3 sequence: CATSRDRLAGEETQYF. DNA of the CDR3: TGTGCCACCAGCAGAGATCGGCTAGCGGGGGAAGAGACCCAGTACTTC. The chain uses TRBV15 and TRBJ2-5; 10 nucleotides match TRBD2. The trim removed 0 bases at V and 3 bases at J, leaving 4 bases unmatched. Germline V gene lookup returns CDR1 LNHNV and CDR2 YYDKDF (reference sequence). The CDR3 covers 16 residues.